This passage covers 18 T cell receptor beta chains from one sample sequenced in a study of T cells expressing NK-cell markers (dated by TCRdb to 2018 to 2020). Libraries were constructed by 5' RACE. Instrument on record: Illumina HiSeq 2000. After reprocessing by TCRdb, each CDR3 protein sequence is one entry, and no DNA is given. The table for this sample lists around 100,000 distinct CDR3 sequences. Under 20% of the sample lies in the top ten. Sequenced material: blood T cells: a sorted CD56 or NKG2C T cell subset, CD4+ or CD8+ T cells, or bulk PBMC T cells (not recorded which). All receptors come from a woman aged 18-70 years in good health.

The chain links TRBV6-2 or TRBV6-3 to TRBJ1-5; absent DNA, TCRdb's TRBD1 call cannot be checked. The length of the CDR3 is 14 residues. The V gene's germline CDR1 is MNHEY and CDR2 SVGEGT. The CDR3 sequence: CATGTGVENQPQHF.

This rearrangement joins TRBV20-1 to TRBJ2-3; the TCRdb D gene call, TRBD1, has no DNA to confirm it. CDR1 and CDR2 from the germline V gene are DFQATT and SNEGSKA (reference sequence). There are 13 residues in the CDR3. The CDR3 spells CSASDRGLGTQYF.

This chain joins TRBV5-1 and TRBJ2-3; TCRdb gives TRBD2 as the D gene, but with no DNA this cannot be confirmed. The CDR3 has 16 amino acids. The germline CDR1 and CDR2 sequences are SGHRS and YFSETQ. CDR3 amino acids: CASSLEGLAGPDTQYF.

This sequence joins TRBV28 and TRBJ2-7; with no DNA, the TCRdb D assignment of TRBD2 cannot be verified. Germline V CDR1 and CDR2: MDHEN, SYDVKM. This CDR3 has 16 residues. CDR3 sequence: CASSLDEEPYRYEQYF.

The chain employs TRBV6-5 and TRBJ2-7; without DNA, the TCRdb call of TRBD2 cannot be checked. CDR1 and CDR2 (germline): MNHEY, SVGAGI. The CDR3 consists of 16 residues. CDR3 in amino acids: CASSYPTAGDPLEQYF.

The chain employs TRBV7-6 and TRBJ2-4; the D call from TCRdb, TRBD1, cannot be confirmed without DNA. This CDR3 region has 15 residues. Germline CDR1 reads SGHVS; CDR2 reads FNYEAQ. The CDR3 reads CASSLEAGFQNIQYF. Variable domain in full (rest from reference TRBV7-6 and TRBJ2-4): GAGVSQSPRYKVTKRGQDVALRCDPISGHVSLYWYRQALGQGPEFLTYFNYEAQQDKSGLPNDRFSAERPEGSISTLTIQRTEQRDSAMYRCASSLEAGFQNIQYFGAGTRLSVL.

This chain joins TRBV7-9 and TRBJ1-6; TCRdb picks TRBD1, but there is no DNA to check that call. The length of the CDR3 is 14 residues. Looked up from germline, CDR1 is SEHNR and CDR2 is FQNEAQ (reference sequence). The CDR3 reads CASSIQGNGSPLHF.

The chain is built from TRBV25-1 and TRBJ2-5; there is no DNA to check the TCRdb D call of TRBD2. Germline CDR1 reads MGHDK; CDR2 reads SYGVNS. This CDR3 has 14 residues. The CDR3 loop reads CASSEVPSEETQYF.

The rearrangement joins TRBV25-1 to TRBJ2-2; the D call from TCRdb, TRBD1, cannot be confirmed without DNA. Per germline, CDR1 MGHDK and CDR2 SYGVNS. The CDR3 spans 19 residues. Here the CDR3 reads CASTTSPTAGQGDTGELFF.

V gene TRBV12-3 or TRBV12-4 combines with J gene TRBJ1-1. This CDR3 has 14 amino acids. The chain's CDR3 is CASSPTWSRNEAFF.

This chain joins TRBV12-3 or TRBV12-4 and TRBJ2-3. This CDR3 is 13 amino acids long. CDR3 region: CASSLYNTDTQYF.

V usage is TRBV6-2 or TRBV6-3 and J usage is TRBJ2-2; TCRdb reports TRBD1, a call that lacks DNA to check it against. The CDR3 runs 12 residues. Germline CDR1 MNHEY, CDR2 SVGEGT. The CDR3 loop is CASRVGVGELFF.

The V gene is TRBV27, the J gene TRBJ2-1; without DNA, the TCRdb call of TRBD2 cannot be checked. The germline CDR1 and CDR2 sequences are MNHEY and SMNVEV (reference sequence). The CDR3 has 12 residues. CDR3 loop: CASKILAGEQFF.

CDR3 protein: CASSVLQGIADTQYF. J is TRBJ2-3 and V is TRBV9; there is no DNA to check the TCRdb D call of TRBD2. The CDR3 loop spans 15 amino acids. Germline-derived CDR1 and CDR2 are SGDLS and YYNGEE.

The V call is TRBV6-1, the J call TRBJ2-1; TCRdb picks TRBD2, but there is no DNA to check that call. The CDR3 totals 16 residues. In germline, CDR1 is MNHNS, CDR2 SASEGT. The CDR3: CASSDRFGIAGDEQFF.

V is TRBV12-3 or TRBV12-4 and J is TRBJ2-1; TCRdb proposes TRBD2, but this gene call is untestable without DNA. There are 15 residues in the CDR3. The chain's CDR3 is CASRPSGNRYNEQFF.

The chain links TRBV30 to TRBJ1-1; TCRdb returns TRBD1, unconfirmable since there is no DNA. From germline, CDR1 is GTSNPN and CDR2 SVGIG (reference sequence). The CDR3 loop spans 14 amino acids. CDR3 sequence: CAWSVQGAGTEAFF. The variable domain in full, completed from reference TRBV30 and TRBJ1-1, reads SQTIHQWPATLVQPVGSPLSLECTVEGTSNPNLYWYRQAAGRGLQLLFYSVGIGQISSEVPQNLSASRPQDRQFILSSKKLLLSDSGFYLCAWSVQGAGTEAFFGQGTRLTVV.

This chain uses TRBV9 with TRBJ2-1. There are 11 residues in the CDR3. CDR1 is SGDLS and CDR2 is YYNGEE in the germline V gene. CDR3 sequence: CASSVYDEQFF.